This T cell receptor beta chain was captured by sequencing in a study of blood T cell repertoires in COVID-19. Study background: Whether acute or convalescent, the COVID-19 samples came from the United States, Italy and Spain.

Original methodology: It was from reference gene primer amplification that nucleated cell counts were estimated. Only in-frame clones appear in the TCRdb table, and some are missing; sequencing was by immunoSEQ multiplex PCR. Clone size and the V and J calls come from that table; the DNA yielded D and trimming. Of over 200,000 clones listed, roughly 86% are singletons. This clonotype was obtained from a man between 35 and 55 years old who had recovered from COVID-19. Sample: peripheral blood.

The CDR3 reads CASSVLGGLGYTF. In DNA, the CDR3 is TGTGCCAGCAGCGTCTTAGGGGGTTTGGGCTACACCTTC. J is TRBJ1-2 and V is TRBV9; a weak D match, TRBD1 (6 bases). The CDR3 totals 13 residues. From germline, CDR1 is SGDLS and CDR2 YYNGEE. The germline V and J ends were trimmed by 2 bases and 8 bases, with 13 bases remaining between them.